These 17 T cell receptor beta chains originate from one sample sequenced in a study of blood T cell repertoires in COVID-19. This table comes from immunoSEQ multiplex PCR, and its TCRdb copy is limited to in-frame clones, with some not included. This sample yields around 300,000 clones, of which around 83% are seen a single time; 2.5% to 3% belongs to the top ten. The specimen sequenced was peripheral blood. The receptor set was obtained from a young man with active or convalescent COVID-19.

In the case of this clone: Additional DNA sequences in this sample encode the identical CDR3. This chain links TRBV18 with TRBJ1-1; possible D gene TRBD1, 5 bases. Per germline, CDR1 KGHSH and CDR2 LQKENI. Trimming removed 0 bases at V and 2 bases at J, with 10 bases between. The CDR3 spans 15 residues. In DNA form, the CDR3 reads TGTGCCAGCTCACCACCGGCAGGGCCAAACACTGAAGCTTTCTTT. Its protein product is CASSPPAGPNTEAFF.

This clone was counted between two and nine times. The rearrangement uses TRBV28 and TRBJ2-7; 9 bases match TRBD1. J gave up 9 bases and V 3 bases, and 3 bases lay outside the gene matches. In germline, CDR1 is MDHEN, CDR2 SYDVKM. CDR3 length equals 12 residues. CDR3 sequence reads: CASSLDRGSQYF. CDR3 sequence (DNA): TGTGCCAGCAGTTTGGACAGGGGATCGCAGTACTTC.

This clone has a single count. The chain employs TRBV28 and TRBJ1-3; the D is unclear. V shed 7 bases and J shed 0 bases, with 10 bases lying between them. The CDR3 runs to 14 residues. CDR1 is MDHEN, CDR2 SYDVKM, per germline. The CDR3 DNA sequence: TGTGCCAGCACCCAAGAAGCCTCTGGAAACACCATATATTTT. This codes for CASTQEASGNTIYF.

The V call is TRBV2, the J call TRBJ1-3, with a possible D match to TRBD1 (6 bases). Germline V gene lookup returns CDR1 SNHLY and CDR2 FYNNEI. This CDR3 comprises 13 residues. Trimming left V 2 bases short and J 7 bases short, with 9 bases between. The CDR3 here is CASSEWGPNTIYF. The CDR3 bases are TGTGCCAGCAGTGAATGGGGGCCGAACACCATATATTTT.

The chain uses TRBV12-3 or TRBV12-4 and TRBJ2-5; no clear D gene. CDR3 length equals 13 residues. Trimming cost V 2 bases and J 5 bases, with 9 bases left between them. The CDR3 DNA reads TGTGCCAGCAGTTTAAACAGTTTGGAGACCCAGTACTTC. The encoded protein is CASSLNSLETQYF.

This chain connects TRBV10-3 to TRBJ2-3; 10 bases are shared with TRBD2. The germline V gene has CDR1 ENHRY and CDR2 SYGVKD. The CDR3 is made up of 16 amino acids. The ends lost 6 bases at V and 2 bases at J; junction bases unmatched: 8. CDR3 loop: CAISISGRINTDTQYF. The CDR3 DNA sequence: TGTGCCATCAGCATTAGCGGGAGGATCAACACAGATACGCAGTATTTT.

The DNA of the CDR3 is TGTGCCAGCAGCTTACAAGGACAGCCTTACTACGAGCAGTACTTC. It is translated as CASSLQGQPYYEQYF. This sequence joins TRBV11-3 and TRBJ2-7, with D possibly matching TRBD1 (6 bases). V lost 2 bases to trimming and J lost 3 bases, with 14 bases between them. Germline CDR1 reads SGHNT; CDR2 reads YENEEA. The CDR3 extends over 15 amino acids.

This clone came up a few times. The V and J genes are TRBV7-7 and TRBJ1-5; unclear D gene. CDR3 length: 18 amino acids. Germline-derived CDR1 and CDR2 are SSHAT and FNYEAQ (reference sequence). V shed 2 bases and J shed 0 bases, with 17 bases lying between them. The CDR3 here is CASSLQAQWVYSNQPQHF. The CDR3 DNA follows: TGTGCCAGCAGCTTACAGGCACAGTGGGTTTATAGCAATCAGCCCCAGCATTTT.

The V and J genes are TRBV18 and TRBJ2-1; possible D gene TRBD1, 5 bases. The CDR3 totals 16 residues. Trimming left V 3 bases short and J 2 bases short, with 14 bases between. Germline V gene data show CDR1 as KGHSH and CDR2 as LQKENI. The CDR3 region is CASSPQGALTYNEQFF. DNA for the CDR3: TGTGCCAGCTCACCCCAAGGGGCTTTGACCTACAATGAGCAGTTCTTC.

The chain couples TRBV4-1 to TRBJ2-7; unclear D gene. Deletions cut 0 bases from V and 2 bases from J, with 14 bases between. This CDR3 has 16 amino acids. From germline, CDR1 is MGHRA and CDR2 YSYEKL. The CDR3 DNA reads TGCGCCAGCAGCCAAGAGGGCCTGACGCCCACCTACGAGCAGTACTTC. Translating it yields CASSQEGLTPTYEQYF.

The rearrangement uses TRBV5-5 and TRBJ2-1, with D maybe TRBD2 (7 bases). Trimming removed 1 base at V and 5 bases at J, with 16 bases between. CDR3 length: 16 residues. Germline assignment: CDR1 SGHKS and CDR2 YYEKEE (reference sequence). The CDR3 DNA reads TGTGCCAGCAGCTTGTGGGGAGGGGGTAGCGACAATGAGCAGTTCTTC. It codes for CASSLWGGGSDNEQFF.

The sample holds one count of this clone. The rearrangement uses TRBV5-1 and TRBJ2-1; 11 bases match TRBD2. With V trimmed by 4 bases and J by 4 bases, 4 bases remained unmatched. This CDR3 has 15 residues. Germline V CDR1 and CDR2: SGHRS, YFSETQ. The chain's CDR3 is CASSLTSGAYNEQFF. The CDR3 DNA reads as TGCGCCAGCAGCCTGACTAGCGGGGCTTACAATGAGCAGTTCTTC.

The rearrangement joins TRBV5-4 to TRBJ2-1, with TRBD2 matching 16 bases. The germline gives CDR1 SGHNT, CDR2 YYREEE (reference sequence). V lost 3 bases, J lost 6 bases, and 6 bases stayed unmatched. The CDR3 length is 17 residues. The CDR3 region has the DNA TGTGCCAGCAGCTACCGAGGGACTAGCGGGGGGGTCAATGAGCAGTTCTTC. This encodes CASSYRGTSGGVNEQFF.

The chain links TRBV30 to TRBJ1-4, with a weak D call TRBD1 (6 bases). V lost 0 bases, J lost 7 bases, and 15 bases lay in between. CDR1 is GTSNPN and CDR2 is SVGIG in the germline V gene (reference sequence). The CDR3 is 15 amino acids. In DNA, the CDR3 is TGTGCCTGGAGTGTACTGGGGGCGTCGAGTGAAAAACTGTTTTTT. Protein: CAWSVLGASSEKLFF.

V gene TRBV28 combines with J gene TRBJ1-5; the match to TRBD1 covers 10 bases. CDR1 and CDR2 (germline): MDHEN, SYDVKM. The V gene end was trimmed by 5 bases and the J gene end by 6 bases; junction bases not matched to a gene: 16. This CDR3 has 18 residues. The CDR3 is CASSTRLGQGGAGQPQHF. CDR3 DNA: TGTGCCAGCAGTACCCGCCTCGGACAGGGGGGAGCGGGTCAGCCCCAGCATTTT.

The chain employs TRBV19 and TRBJ1-6; D is unclear. Germline CDR1 is LNHDA and CDR2 is SQIVND (reference sequence). The ends were cut back, 0 bases at V and 8 bases at J, with 11 bases in the middle. The CDR3 spans 15 residues. The DNA of the CDR3 is TGTGCCAGTAGTATAGAGAGCCAGGACTATTCACCCCTCCACTTT. Its protein product is CASSIESQDYSPLHF.

This chain uses TRBV11-2 with TRBJ2-7; D is unresolved. V was pared by 5 bases and J by 6 bases, with 11 bases between. The length of the CDR3 is 12 residues. Germline CDR1 reads SGHAT; CDR2 reads FQNNGV. CDR3 sequence: CASSTRRSEQYF. The CDR3 coding sequence is TGTGCCAGCAGCACGCGTCGCTCCGAGCAGTACTTC.